One T cell receptor beta chain is described in this entry. The antigen is undetermined. This record belongs to a study of PD-1 blockade in classical Hodgkin lymphoma. Sequencing was performed with immunoSEQ multiplex PCR; in TCRdb, only in-frame clones are kept and a portion is missing. The repertoire has around 28,000 clones, 70% to 90% of them found once; the top ten carry approximately 0.43%. Indicated time point: cycle 4 day 1 (C4D1), after less than 7 weeks of nivolumab. Each of the patients experienced relapse following autologous stem cell transplantation, and their brentuximab vedotin exposure differed. Thawed PBMCs yielded CD4+ T cells through magnetic negative selection. After removal of 0 bases from V and 1 base from J, the junction contained 4 bases not matched to a gene. Germline lookup yields CDR1 LNHNV and CDR2 YYDKDF (reference sequence). This CDR3 region has 17 residues. Study-level findings and limits: According to reports, newly diagnosed patients had lower baseline TCR diversity than healthy donors, and relapsed/refractory patients had lower baseline TCR diversity still. Baseline diversity resembling that of newly diagnosed patients was seen in complete responders. A significant rise in TCR diversity by C4D1 was seen for CD4+ but not CD8+ cells. Underlying causes for the observed repertoire differences were not defined, possibly disease activity or prior therapy.

The receptor was isolated from a human donor with classical Hodgkin lymphoma. The starting material was CD4+ T cells from blood, obtained before the fourth cycle of nivolumab. The V call is TRBV15, the J call TRBJ2-7; 12 bases are shared with TRBD2. Here the CDR3 DNA reads TGTGCCACCAGCAGAGAGGCGACTAGCGGGAGTTCCTACGAGCAGTACTTC. Residues: CATSREATSGSSYEQYF.